This T cell receptor beta chain was recovered during a study of blood T cells in healthy people across ages. Germline V gene sequence: CDR1 MNHEY, CDR2 SVGAGI. Trimming took 6 bases from V and 10 from J, leaving 16 bases between them. The CDR3 runs to 14 residues. Study results and limitations: Among long-lived donors, naive CD4+ cells were more numerous and diversity higher than in aged donors.

They isolated at least 6 million PBMCs from each sample. This clonotype was counted between two and nine times. The antigen remains unidentified. Combining a sample-barcoded 5' primer with a J-beta primer mix, a second PCR ran for roughly 7 to 12 cycles. MiXCR was run by TCRdb on the 5' RACE reads, yielding one entry per CDR3 protein. The data contain around 700,000 distinct CDR3 sequences, 20% to 25% of them singletons. The same sample was also studied in work on T cells of mothers and their children.

This TCR came from a boy under 18 in good health. The chain combines TRBV6-5 with TRBJ1-6; D may be TRBD1 (6 bases). The sequenced sample consisted of blood. CDR3 amino acids: CASRRGSQGSPLHF. For the CDR3, the DNA is TGTGCCAGCAGGAGGGGGAGTCAGGGGTCACCCCTCCACTTT.